This T cell receptor (beta chain) was sequenced during a study of OX40 agonist ivuxolimab in advanced cancers. Overall study: Ivuxolimab, an antibody acting as an agonist of OX40 (CD134), was used to treat patients. Findings and caveats of the study: Clonal expansion from baseline to week 6 occurred in both CD4+ and CD8+ T cells.

The CDR3 runs 17 residues. Germline V CDR1 and CDR2: MGHDK, SYGVNS. V lost 9 bases to trimming and J lost 0 bases, with 24 bases between them. Remarks on this clone: The antigen remains undetermined.

Only in-frame clones appear in the TCRdb table, and some are missing; sequencing was by immunoSEQ multiplex PCR. The sample includes 70,000 to 90,000 clones, 89% of them seen just once. V gene TRBV25-1 combines with J gene TRBJ2-7, with D possibly being TRBD1 or TRBD2 (7 bases each). Source: CD4+ or CD8+ T cells sorted from blood, taken in a trial of the OX40 agonist ivuxolimab. The receptor comes from an adult with an advanced solid tumor such as melanoma, head and neck, liver or kidney cancer. The CDR3 loop reads CASFGRGQFIYSYEQYF. The CDR3 nucleotides are TGTGCCAGTTTTGGGAGGGGGCAGTTTATCTACTCCTACGAGCAGTACTTC.